This T cell receptor beta chain was sequenced during a study of beta chain features in type 1 diabetes. Investigators reverse transcribed all isolated RNA, so they sequenced expressed TCRB transcripts. Data came from immunoSEQ multiplex PCR; TCRdb stores just in-frame clones and leaves some out. The table shows fewer than 650,000 clones, with less than 20% occurring only once. Between the trimmed V and J ends, which lost 1 base and 0 bases, there was a span of 10 bases. In germline, CDR1 is LGHNA, CDR2 YNFKEQ. This CDR3 region has 15 residues. Sequences were obtained from naive CD4+ T cells from blood. This chain links TRBV4-2 with TRBJ2-7; unclear D gene. The receptor was isolated from a man aged 18 to 29 in good health. The CDR3 sequence is CASSQGPDSSYEQYF. The CDR3 DNA reads as TGTGCCAGCAGCCAAGGCCCTGACTCCTCCTACGAGCAGTACTTC.